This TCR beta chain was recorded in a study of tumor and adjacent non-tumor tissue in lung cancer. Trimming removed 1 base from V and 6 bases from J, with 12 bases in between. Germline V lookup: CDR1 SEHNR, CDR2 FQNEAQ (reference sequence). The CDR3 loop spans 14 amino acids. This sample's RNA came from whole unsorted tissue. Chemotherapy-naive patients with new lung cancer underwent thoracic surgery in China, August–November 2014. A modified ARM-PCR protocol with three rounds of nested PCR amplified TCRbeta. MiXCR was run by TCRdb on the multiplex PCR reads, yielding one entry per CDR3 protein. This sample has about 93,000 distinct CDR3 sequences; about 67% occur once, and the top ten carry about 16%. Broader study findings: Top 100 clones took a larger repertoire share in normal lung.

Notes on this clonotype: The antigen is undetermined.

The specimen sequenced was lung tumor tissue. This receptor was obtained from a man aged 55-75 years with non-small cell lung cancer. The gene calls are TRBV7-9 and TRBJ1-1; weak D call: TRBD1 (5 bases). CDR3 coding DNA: TGTGCCAGCAGCTTAGGGAGGCGGGGGGCTGAAGCTTTCTTT. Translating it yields CASSLGRRGAEAFF.